This T cell receptor (beta chain) was identified in a study of cytomegalovirus exposure and HLA in healthy donors. This PCR relied on a set of 60 Vbeta primers and 13 Jbeta primers. Using immunoSEQ multiplex PCR, the repertoire was profiled, and TCRdb retains in-frame clones only, with some absent. Its table records about 160,000 clones. Trimming removed 9 bases at V and 0 bases at J, with 11 bases between. The CDR3 length is 14 residues. Per the germline V gene, CDR1 is SNHLY and CDR2 is FYNNEI. The chain joins TRBV2 to TRBJ2-2; tentative D call: TRBD1 (5 bases). The sequencing sample was made of PBMCs. This clonotype was sampled from a woman aged 55 to 70 in good health and CMV-seronegative. For the CDR3, the DNA is TGTGCCAGGAAGACAGACGCGAACACCGGGGAGCTGTTTTTT. It is translated as CARKTDANTGELFF.